Following are 24 T cell receptor delta chains from one sample sequenced in a study of Vδ1+ human thymocytes. Sequences come from RNA converted to cDNA by reverse transcription. The CDR3 regions were amplified by multiplex PCR from V-gene primers to a constant-region primer. TCRdb re-processed the multiplex PCR reads using CATT. Of about 58,000 delta-chain clones listed, over 13% are singletons. Study outcomes and limitations: Highly polyclonal TRG and TRD repertoires with Gaussian CDR3 length distributions appeared in thymus.

These TCRs' antigens remain unknown. The source material was Vdelta1+ gamma-delta thymocytes from the thymus. Noted subset: FACS-sorted CD3+ TCRalphabeta- TCRVdelta1+ TCRVdelta2- thymocytes. The receptors come from a girl less than two years old who had congenital heart surgery.

The chain has TRDV1 and TRDJ1; D uncertain. Germline-derived CDR1 and CDR2 are TSWWSYY and QGS. The CDR3 runs 16 residues. V lost 4 bases to trimming and J lost 8 bases, with 23 bases between them. Here the CDR3 DNA reads TGTGCTCTTGGGGTCGCGTTCCCGAGCGTACTCCCCAAACTCATCTTT. This sequence encodes CALGVAFPSVLPKLIF.

This clone has only a few counts. V usage is TRDV1 and J usage is TRDJ1, with 8 positions matching TRDD3. Losses at the gene ends were 2 bases for V and 4 bases for J; bases not matched to a gene: 18. Germline V CDR1 and CDR2: TSWWSYY, QGS. The CDR3 is made up of 19 amino acids. The CDR3 sequence is CALGESPSRVLGVGDKLIF. For the CDR3, the DNA is TGTGCTCTTGGGGAAAGTCCATCACGGGTACTGGGGGTTGGCGATAAACTCATCTTT.

The rearrangement joins TRDV1 to TRDJ1; possible D gene TRDD2, 6 bases. The CDR3 is 17 amino acids. V lost 3 bases to trimming and J lost 2 bases, with 19 bases between them. The germline CDR1 and CDR2 sequences are TSWWSYY and QGS. The CDR3 here is CALGEPFRATETDKLIF. Here the CDR3 DNA reads TGTGCTCTTGGGGAGCCCTTCCGGGCCACTGAGACCGATAAACTCATCTTT.

The rearrangement uses TRDV1 and TRDJ1; D is perhaps TRDD3 (8 bases). Trimming took off 5 bases at V and 0 bases at J, with 37 bases between the two ends. CDR1 is TSWWSYY, CDR2 QGS, per germline. The length of the CDR3 is 23 residues. As DNA, the CDR3 is TGTGCTCTTGGGAAGTGGTTCCTACTTGTCTGGGGGACACCCCTCCCGTACACCGATAAACTCATCTTT. It is translated as CALGKWFLLVWGTPLPYTDKLIF.

This clone was seen only a few times. The chain carries TRDV1 and TRDJ1; D is unresolved. The germline V gene has CDR1 TSWWSYY and CDR2 QGS. The V end lost 0 bases, the J end lost 1 base, and 6 bases lay between the germline ends. The CDR3 runs to 14 residues. CDR3 nucleotides: TGTGCTCTTGGGGAACTTTGTACCACCGATAAACTCATCTTT. It translates to CALGELCTTDKLIF.

The chain employs TRDV1 and TRDJ1; 13 bases align to TRDD3. V lost 4 bases and J lost 0; bases outside the gene matches: 41. There are 29 residues in the CDR3. CDR1 and CDR2 (germline): TSWWSYY, QGS. The CDR3 here is CALGATISSPTGGYAGAWPGWENTDKLIF. CDR3 DNA: TGTGCTCTTGGGGCTACGATCTCATCCCCTACTGGGGGATACGCCGGAGCTTGGCCGGGGTGGGAGAACACCGATAAACTCATCTTT.

This clone has more than one count but fewer than ten. The V call is TRDV2, the J call TRDJ1, with 10 bases lining up with TRDD3. This CDR3 is built from 13 residues. The J segment lost 10 bases and the V segment lost 6 bases, leaving 10 bases of the junction unmatched. Per the germline V gene, CDR1 is GEAIGNYY and CDR2 is EKD. In DNA form, the CDR3 reads TGTGCCTGTCTGTACTGGGGGATGCGAAGACTCATCTTT. Protein product: CACLYWGMRRLIF.

This chain joins TRDV1 and TRDJ1; 10 positions agree with TRDD3. The CDR3 consists of 18 residues. Trimming at V came to 5 bases and at J to 0 bases, leaving 12 bases not matched to a gene. The V gene's germline CDR1 is TSWWSYY and CDR2 QGS. The CDR3 reads CALGNLSVTGGYTDKLIF. CDR3 nucleotides: TGTGCTCTTGGGAACCTTTCCGTTACTGGGGGATACACCGATAAACTCATCTTT.

The genes are TRDV1 and TRDJ1, with 8 nucleotides matching TRDD3. The CDR3 consists of 23 residues. The germline V gene encodes CDR1 TSWWSYY and CDR2 QGS. V lost 7 bases, J lost 3 bases, and 34 bases stayed unmatched. Here the CDR3 DNA reads TGTGCTCTTGTGGGCCCGTGGCCCAGTAAAAGGGGATACTCGGGAGCGAGGTCCGATAAACTCATCTTT. As protein: CALVGPWPSKRGYSGARSDKLIF.

This clone came up a few times. The chain has TRDV1 and TRDJ1; 10 bases align to TRDD3. The CDR3 totals 23 residues. Germline trimming cut 4 bases from V and 1 base from J; bases unmatched to any gene: 27. Per the germline V gene, CDR1 is TSWWSYY and CDR2 is QGS. The CDR3 loop is CALGARLRHYVYWGMAPTDKLIF. The DNA for the CDR3 is TGTGCTCTTGGGGCTCGCCTTCGACACTACGTTTACTGGGGGATGGCCCCCACCGATAAACTCATCTTT.

This chain uses TRDV1 with TRDJ1; the match to TRDD3 covers 13 bases. Germline V gene lookup returns CDR1 TSWWSYY and CDR2 QGS. There are 21 residues in the CDR3. V shed 4 bases and J 1 base; nucleotides not matched to a gene: 18. This CDR3 reads CALGALPKQVLGDTSTDKLIF. CDR3 DNA sequence: TGTGCTCTTGGGGCCCTTCCTAAGCAGGTACTGGGGGATACGAGCACCGATAAACTCATCTTT.

This rearrangement joins TRDV1 to TRDJ1; 8 bases fit TRDD3. The V gene's germline CDR1 is TSWWSYY and CDR2 QGS. The ends lost 6 bases at V and 2 bases at J; junction bases unmatched: 20. The CDR3 runs to 19 residues. CDR3 protein: CALGFSISYWGYPTDKLIF. The CDR3 DNA follows: TGTGCTCTTGGTTTTTCGATTTCGTACTGGGGATACCCAACCGATAAACTCATCTTT.

The V gene is TRDV1, the J gene TRDJ1; unclear D gene. The CDR3 runs to 13 residues. Germline V gene sequence: CDR1 TSWWSYY, CDR2 QGS. Trimming removed 0 bases at V and 1 base at J, with 3 bases between. CDR3 residues: CALGELATDKLIF. The CDR3 coding sequence is TGTGCTCTTGGGGAACTAGCCACCGATAAACTCATCTTT.

This clone has only a few counts. The chain combines TRDV1 with TRDJ1, with 8 bases lining up with TRDD3. Germline trimming cut 0 bases from V and 0 bases from J; bases unmatched to any gene: 33. CDR1 and CDR2 (germline): TSWWSYY, QGS. The CDR3 contains 26 residues. The DNA for the CDR3 is TGTGCTCTTGGGGAACTGGTACCTTCCCTCAGAATGGGGGATCCGGAGTTGTCGCAGTACACCGATAAACTCATCTTT. It codes for CALGELVPSLRMGDPELSQYTDKLIF.

The chain uses TRDV3 and TRDJ1; D gene unclear. This CDR3 comprises 17 residues. Germline CDR1 reads TVYSNPD; CDR2 reads GDNSRS (reference sequence). The V and J ends lost 4 bases and 0 bases respectively, with 24 bases between them. The CDR3 DNA is TGTGCCTCACCCTTAATCAATTTCCCGTTGTACACCGATAAACTCATCTTT. Protein product: CASPLINFPLYTDKLIF.

The chain joins TRDV1 to TRDJ2; 9 nucleotides align to TRDD3. CDR3 length: 20 amino acids. J was trimmed by 4 bases and V by 0 bases; bases with no gene match: 15. Germline loops: CDR1 TSWWSYY, CDR2 QGS. The CDR3 protein is CALGELNFLGDSASTAQLFF. The CDR3, as DNA: TGTGCTCTTGGGGAACTGAATTTTCTGGGGGATTCAGCTTCGACAGCACAACTCTTCTTT.

This clone was seen more than once but under ten times. The chain couples TRDV1 to TRDJ1; 10 bases are shared with TRDD3. In germline, CDR1 is TSWWSYY, CDR2 QGS. The CDR3 covers 21 residues. V dropped 5 bases and J dropped 2; count of bases not matched to a gene: 23. CDR3 residues: CALGLVLPWGINASATDKLIF. CDR3 coding DNA: TGTGCTCTTGGGTTGGTGCTACCCTGGGGGATAAACGCGTCAGCAACCGATAAACTCATCTTT.

The sample holds a few counts of this clone. V is TRDV1 and J is TRDJ1; D possibly corresponds to TRDD3 (5 bases). The CDR3 has 21 residues. The V end was cut by 2 bases, the J end by 0 bases, with 28 bases between. Germline CDR1 reads TSWWSYY; CDR2 reads QGS. The CDR3 nucleotides are TGTGCTCTTGGGGAAGTTGACCCTCCAGGGCTGACTGGCGACTACACCGATAAACTCATCTTT. As protein: CALGEVDPPGLTGDYTDKLIF.

This clone was counted between two and nine times. The chain is built from TRDV1 and TRDJ1, with 8 positions matching TRDD3. V was pared by 2 bases and J by 1 base, with 6 bases of the junction left unmatched. Per the germline V gene, CDR1 is TSWWSYY and CDR2 is QGS. The CDR3 length is 16 residues. The CDR3 is CALGESGIRGTDKLIF. CDR3 coding DNA: TGTGCTCTTGGGGAAAGCGGGATACGGGGCACCGATAAACTCATCTTT.

This clone turned up a few times. The V call is TRDV1, the J call TRDJ1; 11 bases are shared with TRDD3. Germline loops: CDR1 TSWWSYY, CDR2 QGS. The V and J ends lost 0 bases and 1 base, in that order; junction bases with no gene match: 13. This CDR3 comprises 20 residues. The CDR3 here is CALGELPTRGLGDTTDKLIF. The CDR3 nucleotides are TGTGCTCTTGGGGAACTTCCTACGCGTGGGCTGGGGGATACCACCGATAAACTCATCTTT.

This clone was seen a few times. The rearrangement joins TRDV1 to TRDJ1; possibly TRDD3 for D (5 bases). Deletions cut 5 bases from V and 2 bases from J, with 18 bases between. The CDR3 covers 16 residues. The V gene's germline CDR1 is TSWWSYY and CDR2 QGS. The DNA of the CDR3 is TGTGCTCTTGGGCCTCAGGAATGGGGACCGACCGATAAACTCATCTTT. Amino acid sequence: CALGPQEWGPTDKLIF.

This clone ranks as medium-sized (0.01 to 0.1%). The rearrangement joins TRDV2 to TRDJ1; the match to TRDD3 covers 9 bases. Unmatched junction bases numbered 13, after V lost 3 bases and J lost 0 bases. CDR3 size: 18 residues. Germline V gene lookup returns CDR1 GEAIGNYY and CDR2 EKD. The CDR3 sequence: CACDLWAAGDTNTDKLIF. DNA for the CDR3: TGTGCCTGTGACCTGTGGGCCGCTGGGGATACGAACACCGATAAACTCATCTTT.

This clone was observed a few times. The V call is TRDV1, the J call TRDJ1, with TRDD3 matching 10 bases. The V gene end was trimmed by 1 base and the J gene end by 0 bases; junction bases not matched to a gene: 17. Germline V gene lookup returns CDR1 TSWWSYY and CDR2 QGS. There are 21 residues in the CDR3. DNA for the CDR3: TGTGCTCTTGGGGAACAAGTCCCCTACTGGGGGATTCCTTTGTACACCGATAAACTCATCTTT. Translated: CALGEQVPYWGIPLYTDKLIF.

This clone was seen a handful of times. This sequence joins TRDV1 and TRDJ1, with unresolved D. Between the trimmed V and J ends, which lost 4 bases and 2 bases, there was a span of 23 bases. Germline CDR1 TSWWSYY, CDR2 QGS. The CDR3 contains 18 residues. The CDR3 spells CALGVSRPRRMKTDKLIF. The CDR3 DNA is TGTGCTCTTGGGGTGAGCCGCCCAAGAAGGATGAAAACCGATAAACTCATCTTT.